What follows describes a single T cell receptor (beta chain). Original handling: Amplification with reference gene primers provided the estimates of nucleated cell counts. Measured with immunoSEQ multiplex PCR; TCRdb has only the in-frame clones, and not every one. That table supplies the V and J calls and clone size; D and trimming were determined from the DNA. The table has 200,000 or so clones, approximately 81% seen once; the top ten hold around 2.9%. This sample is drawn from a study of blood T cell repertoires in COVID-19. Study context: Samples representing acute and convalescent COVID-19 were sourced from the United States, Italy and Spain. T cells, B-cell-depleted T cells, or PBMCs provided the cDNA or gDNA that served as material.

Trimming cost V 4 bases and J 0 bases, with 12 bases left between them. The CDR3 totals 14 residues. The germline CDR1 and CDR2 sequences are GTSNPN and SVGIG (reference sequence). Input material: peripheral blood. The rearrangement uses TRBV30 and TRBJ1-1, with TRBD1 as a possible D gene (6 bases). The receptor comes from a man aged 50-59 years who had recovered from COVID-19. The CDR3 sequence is CAWIRGYMNTEAFF. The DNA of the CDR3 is TGTGCCTGGATAAGGGGGTACATGAACACTGAAGCTTTCTTT.